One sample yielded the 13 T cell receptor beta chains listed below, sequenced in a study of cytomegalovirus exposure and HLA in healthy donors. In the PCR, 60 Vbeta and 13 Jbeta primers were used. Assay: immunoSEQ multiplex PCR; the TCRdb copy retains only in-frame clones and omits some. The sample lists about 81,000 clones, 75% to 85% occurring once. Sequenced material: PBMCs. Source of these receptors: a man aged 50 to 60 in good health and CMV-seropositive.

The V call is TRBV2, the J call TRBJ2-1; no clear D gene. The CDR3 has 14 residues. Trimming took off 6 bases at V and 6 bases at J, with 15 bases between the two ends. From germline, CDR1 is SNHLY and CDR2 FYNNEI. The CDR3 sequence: CASSPPLAPNEQFF. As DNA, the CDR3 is TGTGCCAGCAGCCCCCCCTTGGCCCCCAATGAGCAGTTCTTC.

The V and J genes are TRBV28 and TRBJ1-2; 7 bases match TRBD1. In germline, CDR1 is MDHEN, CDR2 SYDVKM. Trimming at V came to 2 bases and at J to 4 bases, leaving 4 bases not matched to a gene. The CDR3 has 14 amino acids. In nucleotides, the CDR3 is TGTGCCAGCAGTTTAACAGGGGTTGGCTATGGCTACACCTTC. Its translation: CASSLTGVGYGYTF.

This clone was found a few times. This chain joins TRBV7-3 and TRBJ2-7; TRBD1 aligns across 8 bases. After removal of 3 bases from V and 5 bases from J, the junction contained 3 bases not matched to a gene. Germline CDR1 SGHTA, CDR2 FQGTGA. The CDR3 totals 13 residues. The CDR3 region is CASSFETGDEQYF. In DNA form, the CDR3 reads TGTGCCAGCAGCTTTGAGACAGGGGACGAGCAGTACTTC.

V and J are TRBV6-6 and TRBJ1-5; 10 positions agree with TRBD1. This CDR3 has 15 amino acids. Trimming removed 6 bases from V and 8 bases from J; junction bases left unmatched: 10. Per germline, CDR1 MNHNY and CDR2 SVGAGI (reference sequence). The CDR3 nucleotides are TGTGCCAGCAGCCGGGGCGGGACAGGGGTTGAGCCCCAGCATTTT. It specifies CASSRGGTGVEPQHF.

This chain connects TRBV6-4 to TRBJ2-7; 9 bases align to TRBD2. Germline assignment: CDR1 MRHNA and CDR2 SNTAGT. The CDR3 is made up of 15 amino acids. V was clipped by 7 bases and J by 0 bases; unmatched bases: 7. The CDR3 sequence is CASKAKAGGSYEQYF. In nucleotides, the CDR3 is TGTGCCAGCAAAGCTAAAGCGGGGGGCTCCTACGAGCAGTACTTC.

CDR3 bases: TGTGCCAGCAGCTTATCAGGGGAAAACTATGGCTACACCTTC. Its protein is CASSLSGENYGYTF. This chain links TRBV5-8 with TRBJ1-2; D is possibly TRBD1 (6 bases). The V end was cut by 2 bases, the J end by 2 bases, with 10 bases between. CDR1 and CDR2 from the germline V gene are SGHTS and YDEGEE. There are 14 residues in the CDR3. The full variable domain, with the rest looked up from reference TRBV5-8 and TRBJ1-2, is EAGVTQSPTHLIKTRGQQATLRCSPISGHTSVYWYQQALGLGLQFLLWYDEGEERNRGNFPPRFSGRQFPNYSSELNVNALELEDSALYLCASSLSGENYGYTFGSGTRLTVV.

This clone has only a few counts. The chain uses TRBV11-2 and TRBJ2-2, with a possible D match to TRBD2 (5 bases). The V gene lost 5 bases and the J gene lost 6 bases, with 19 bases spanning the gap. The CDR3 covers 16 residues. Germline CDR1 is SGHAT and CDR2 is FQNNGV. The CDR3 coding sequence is TGTGCCAGCAGCCCCTTAGGGCTTACTAGTGCCGGGGAGCTGTTTTTT. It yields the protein CASSPLGLTSAGELFF.

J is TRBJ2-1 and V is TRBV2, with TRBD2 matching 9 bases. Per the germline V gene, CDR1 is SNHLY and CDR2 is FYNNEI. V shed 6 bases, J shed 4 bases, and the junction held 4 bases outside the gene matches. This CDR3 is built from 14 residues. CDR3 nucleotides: TGTGCCAGCAGGCCGGGACTAGCTTACAATGAGCAGTTCTTC. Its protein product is CASRPGLAYNEQFF.

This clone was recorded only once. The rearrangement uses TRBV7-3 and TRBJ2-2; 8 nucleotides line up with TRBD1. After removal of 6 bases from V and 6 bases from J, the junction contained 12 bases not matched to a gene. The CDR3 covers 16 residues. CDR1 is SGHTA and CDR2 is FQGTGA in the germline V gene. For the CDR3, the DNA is TGTGCCAGCAGACCCACAGGGGGACCCGGGTCCGGGGAGCTGTTTTTT. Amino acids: CASRPTGGPGSGELFF. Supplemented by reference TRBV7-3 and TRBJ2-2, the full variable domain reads GAGVSQTPSNKVTEKGKYVELRCDPISGHTALYWYRQSLGQGPEFLIYFQGTGAADDSGLPNDRFFAVRPEGSVSTLKIQRTERGDSAVYLCASRPTGGPGSGELFFGEGSRLTVL.

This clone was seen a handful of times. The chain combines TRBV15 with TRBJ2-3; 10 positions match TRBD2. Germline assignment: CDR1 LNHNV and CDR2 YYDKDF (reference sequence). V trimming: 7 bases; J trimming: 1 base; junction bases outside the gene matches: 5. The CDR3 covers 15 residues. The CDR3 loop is CATKLGTSGTDTQYF. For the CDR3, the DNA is TGTGCCACCAAGCTCGGGACTAGCGGCACAGATACGCAGTATTTT.

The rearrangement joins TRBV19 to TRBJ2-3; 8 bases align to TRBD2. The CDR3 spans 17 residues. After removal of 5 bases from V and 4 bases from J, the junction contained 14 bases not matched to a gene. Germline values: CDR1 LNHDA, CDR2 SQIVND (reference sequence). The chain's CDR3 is CASSLSPSREVPDTQYF. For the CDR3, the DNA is TGTGCCAGTAGTCTCTCTCCCTCGCGGGAGGTCCCAGATACGCAGTATTTT.

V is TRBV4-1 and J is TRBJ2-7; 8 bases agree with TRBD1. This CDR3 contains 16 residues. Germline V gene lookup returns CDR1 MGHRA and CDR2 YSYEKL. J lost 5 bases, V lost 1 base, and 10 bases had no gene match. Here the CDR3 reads CASSQGSGTGFDEQYF. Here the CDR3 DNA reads TGCGCCAGCAGCCAAGGGTCCGGGACAGGATTCGACGAGCAGTACTTC.

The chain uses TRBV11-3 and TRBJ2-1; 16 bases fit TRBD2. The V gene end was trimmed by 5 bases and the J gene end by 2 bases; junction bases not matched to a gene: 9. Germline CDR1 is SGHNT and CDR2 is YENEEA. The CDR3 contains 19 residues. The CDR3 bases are TGTGCCAGCAGCCCCCCCCCGGGACTAGCGGGAGGGCCCTACAATGAGCAGTTCTTC. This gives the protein CASSPPPGLAGGPYNEQFF.